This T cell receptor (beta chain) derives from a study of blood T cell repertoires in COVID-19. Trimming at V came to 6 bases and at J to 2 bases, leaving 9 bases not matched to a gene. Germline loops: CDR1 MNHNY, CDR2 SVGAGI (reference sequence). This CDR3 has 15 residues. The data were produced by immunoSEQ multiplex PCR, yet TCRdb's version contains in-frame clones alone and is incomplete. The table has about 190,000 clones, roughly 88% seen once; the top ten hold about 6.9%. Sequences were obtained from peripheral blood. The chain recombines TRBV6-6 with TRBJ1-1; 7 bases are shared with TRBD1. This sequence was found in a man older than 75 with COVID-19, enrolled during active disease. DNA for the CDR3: TGTGCCAGCAGCCAACAGGGACAGAGAAACACTGAAGCTTTCTTT. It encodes CASSQQGQRNTEAFF.